The clone carrying this TCR beta chain has a count of ten or more. MiXCR, run by TCRdb on the RT-PCR reads, gives a single entry per CDR3 protein. The sample contains 650,000 to 800,000 distinct CDR3 sequences, approximately 15% of which appear only once. The clonotype was recovered from a female donor in good health, serving as a healthy control. The specimen was memory CD4+ T cells from blood.

In DNA form, the CDR3 reads TGCAGCGTGGACAGGGGGGGCTACGAGCAGTACTTC. Amino acid sequence: CSVDRGGYEQYF. The chain joins TRBV29-1 to TRBJ2-7; 10 bases map to TRBD1. CDR3 length: 12 amino acids. Germline V gene data show CDR1 as SQVTM and CDR2 as ANQGSEA. The ends lost 6 bases at V and 3 bases at J; junction bases unmatched: 2.